This T cell receptor beta chain was sequenced during a study of identical twins. TCRdb reanalysed the 5' RACE reads using MiXCR and keeps one entry per CDR3 protein. The data show around 250,000 distinct CDR3 sequences, roughly an eighth seen once. This clonotype appeared a few times. The antigen remains undetermined. Whole-study findings and limits: Insertions were reduced in abundant cord blood beta clonotypes but not in memory repertoires.

This CDR3 is 13 amino acids long. V was shortened by 4 bases and J by 5 bases, with 10 bases between the two germline ends. In germline, CDR1 is SGHNT, CDR2 YYREEE (reference sequence). The sample was also reused in another study, on yellow fever vaccine responses in identical twins. According to that study: Vaccine-induced T cell responses in twins were reportedly observed to appear partly convergent, partly personalized.

The V gene is TRBV5-4, the J gene TRBJ1-5; D remains unclear. Specimen: memory (CD45RO+) T cells sorted from blood. The clonotype was recovered from a woman under 30 in good health. Written as DNA, the CDR3 is TGTGCCAGCAGCCGGGATCGAGATCAGCCCCAGCATTTT. It yields the protein CASSRDRDQPQHF. The full variable domain, its missing parts supplied by reference TRBV5-4 and TRBJ1-5, is ETGVTQSPTHLIKTRGQQVTLRCSSQSGHNTVSWYQQALGQGPQFIFQYYREEENGRGNFPPRFSGLQFPNYSSELNVNALELDDSALYLCASSRDRDQPQHFGDGTRLSIL.